The rows below give T cell receptor beta chains drawn from one sample of a study of shared clonotypes between healthy human individuals. The data were produced by immunoSEQ multiplex PCR, yet TCRdb's version contains in-frame clones alone and is incomplete. The sample consists of about 2 million clones, over 85% of them appearing once. Sequenced input: naive CD8+ T cells sorted from blood. All receptors come from a man in his late teens or twenties in good health. Both conserved end residues are part of each CDR3. A D gene is named only where the DNA matches it firmly. Clone size appears in some rows only: once, few, many, or a class for an expanded clone.

TRBV5-4	TRBJ2-7	NA	TRBD1	CASSFGTGSYEQYF	TGTGCCAGCAGCTTTGGGACAGGGAGCTACGAGCAGTACTTC
TRBV13	TRBJ2-7	NA	TRBD2	CASSGGASGRADSYEQYF	TGTGCCAGCAGCGGAGGGGCTAGCGGGAGGGCCGATAGCTACGAGCAGTACTTC
TRBV5-6	TRBJ2-3	NA	NA	CASSLGRATDTQYF	TGTGCCAGCAGCTTAGGCCGGGCCACAGATACGCAGTATTTT
TRBV7-7	TRBJ2-3	NA	NA	CASSLAPSGTDTQYF	TGTGCTAGCAGCTTAGCACCTAGCGGCACAGATACGCAGTATTTT
TRBV29-1	TRBJ2-1	NA	NA	CSVVANEQFF	TGCAGCGTTGTTGCTAATGAGCAGTTCTTC
TRBV11-3	TRBJ2-1	few	TRBD2	CASSLVAGDNEQFF	TGTGCCAGCAGCTTAGTAGCGGGGGACAATGAGCAGTTCTTC
TRBV19	TRBJ2-3	NA	TRBD2	CASRILAGGTDTQYF	TGTGCCAGTAGAATACTAGCGGGGGGCACAGATACGCAGTATTTT
TRBV28	TRBJ2-5	NA	TRBD2	CASSFPRGGGEQETQYF	TGTGCCAGCAGTTTCCCCCGGGGCGGGGGGGAACAAGAGACCCAGTACTTC
TRBV27	TRBJ2-1	NA	TRBD2	CASSTGTSGANEQFF	TGTGCCAGCAGCACCGGGACTAGCGGAGCGAATGAGCAGTTCTTC
TRBV7-2	TRBJ2-7	once	NA	CASSLRRMAGHWEQYF	TGTGCCAGCAGCTTGAGAAGAATGGCAGGCCATTGGGAGCAGTACTTC
TRBV5-4	TRBJ2-1	NA	NA	CASSWVGEEQFF	TGTGCCAGCAGCTGGGTCGGAGAAGAGCAGTTCTTC
TRBV2	TRBJ1-5	NA	TRBD1	CATTEGQGYQPQHF	TGTGCCACGACCGAGGGACAGGGCTATCAGCCCCAGCATTTT
TRBV9	TRBJ1-4	NA	NA	CASSVGEGSNEKLFF	TGTGCCAGCAGCGTCGGAGAGGGGTCTAATGAAAAACTGTTTTTT
TRBV6-5	TRBJ1-6	NA	NA	CASSFGEVIDNSPLHF	TGTGCCAGCAGTTTTGGAGAGGTGATAGATAATTCACCCCTCCACTTT
TRBV27	TRBJ1-5	once	NA	CASGVYGNQPQHF	TGTGCCAGCGGAGTTTATGGCAATCAGCCCCAGCATTTT
TRBV19	TRBJ1-5	few	NA	CASSAQGNSNQPQHF	TGTGCCAGTAGTGCCCAGGGAAATAGCAATCAGCCCCAGCATTTT
TRBV27	TRBJ1-1	NA	NA	CASSPPGAEAFF	TGTGCCAGCAGTCCCCCAGGGGCTGAAGCTTTCTTT
TRBV9	TRBJ2-5	NA	NA	CASSSEGGLQETQYF	TGTGCCAGCAGCTCAGAAGGGGGGCTCCAAGAGACCCAGTACTTC
TRBV11-2	TRBJ2-7	NA	NA	CASRFSGSEQYF	TGTGCCAGCAGGTTCTCAGGGTCCGAGCAGTACTTC
TRBV4-1	TRBJ1-1	NA	NA	CASSQRGGGRNTEAFF	TGCGCCAGCAGCCAAAGGGGTGGGGGACGGAACACTGAAGCTTTCTTT
TRBV7-9	TRBJ2-2	NA	NA	CASSLGSRHLDTGELFF	TGTGCCAGCAGCTTAGGTTCGCGACATCTGGACACCGGGGAGCTGTTTTTT
TRBV5-6	TRBJ1-4	NA	NA	CASSLWGTNEKLFF	TGTGCCAGCAGCTTGTGGGGAACTAATGAAAAACTGTTTTTT
TRBV6-5	TRBJ2-1	NA	TRBD2	CASSFGTSDYNEQFF	TGTGCCAGCAGTTTCGGGACTAGCGACTACAATGAGCAGTTCTTC
TRBV6-1	TRBJ1-5	NA	NA	CASSESGPQHF	TGTGCCAGCAGTGAATCGGGCCCCCAGCATTTT
TRBV2	TRBJ2-1	NA	TRBD2	CASSEGAGAGNEQFF	TGTGCCAGCAGTGAAGGGGCGGGAGCCGGCAATGAGCAGTTCTTC
TRBV4-3	TRBJ1-2	NA	NA	CASSQGLTGTTGYTF	TGCGCCAGCAGCCAAGGCCTGACAGGAACTACCGGCTACACCTTC
TRBV7-9	TRBJ1-2	NA	TRBD1	CASSLSGQAPLAYGYTF	TGTGCCAGCAGCTTATCGGGACAGGCCCCCCTCGCCTATGGCTACACCTTC
TRBV30	TRBJ1-2	NA	NA	CAWSGRPTGGYGYTF	TGTGCCTGGAGTGGACGCCCCACGGGTGGATATGGCTACACCTTC
TRBV6-5	TRBJ2-7	NA	NA	CASSYSSGAYEQYF	TGTGCCAGCAGTTACTCTTCCGGGGCCTACGAGCAGTACTTC
TRBV27	TRBJ2-1	NA	NA	CASSLSAGGSYNEQFF	TGTGCCAGCAGTTTATCAGCCGGGGGTTCCTACAATGAGCAGTTCTTC
TRBV15	TRBJ2-7	once	TRBD1	CATSRDGGQGGAEQYF	TGTGCCACCAGCAGAGATGGAGGACAGGGGGGAGCCGAGCAGTACTTC
TRBV7-7	TRBJ2-1	NA	TRBD2	CASSPQTSATYNEQFF	TGTGCTAGCAGCCCCCAGACTAGCGCAACCTACAATGAGCAGTTCTTC
TRBV7-9	TRBJ2-7	once	TRBD2	CASSHGTNYEQYF	TGTGCCAGCAGCCACGGGACTAACTACGAGCAGTACTTC
TRBV6-5	TRBJ1-3	NA	NA	CASSDRDDTGNTIYF	TGTGCCAGCAGCGACCGGGACGATACTGGAAACACCATATATTTT
TRBV27	TRBJ1-1	once	TRBD1	CASSGQGAGEAFF	TGTGCCAGCAGCGGGCAGGGGGCCGGTGAAGCTTTCTTT
TRBV5-1	TRBJ2-1	NA	NA	CASSLWEEDRDEQFF	TGCGCCAGCAGCTTGTGGGAGGAAGATCGGGATGAGCAGTTCTTC
TRBV6-6	TRBJ2-3	NA	TRBD1	CASSYAYGQGTDTQYF	TGTGCCAGCAGTTACGCTTATGGACAGGGCACAGATACGCAGTATTTT
TRBV4-2	TRBJ2-1	NA	NA	CASSQDRELGDNEQFF	TGTGCCAGCAGCCAAGATCGCGAGCTCGGGGACAATGAGCAGTTCTTC
TRBV5-6	TRBJ1-1	once	NA	CASSTNTEAFF	TGTGCCAGCAGTACTAACACTGAAGCTTTCTTT
TRBV5-1	TRBJ2-1	NA	NA	CASSPSYSYNEQFF	TGCGCCAGCAGCCCGAGTTACAGTTACAATGAGCAGTTCTTC
TRBV12-5	TRBJ2-1	NA	NA	CASGTDLSSYNEQFF	TGTGCTAGTGGTACCGACCTTAGCTCCTACAATGAGCAGTTCTTC
TRBV7-9	TRBJ1-4	once	NA	CASSLDIAPEKLFF	TGTGCCAGCAGCTTAGACATCGCCCCCGAAAAACTGTTTTTT
TRBV6-1	TRBJ2-7	NA	NA	CASSEGEWREPSYEQYF	TGTGCCAGCAGTGAAGGAGAGTGGCGGGAACCCTCCTACGAGCAGTACTTC
TRBV11-2	TRBJ2-5	NA	TRBD2	CASSERLAEETQYF	TGTGCCAGCAGCGAGCGACTAGCGGAAGAGACCCAGTACTTC
TRBV5-6	TRBJ2-7	NA	NA	CASSLEGVSYEQYF	TGTGCCAGCAGCTTGGAAGGGGTTTCCTACGAGCAGTACTTC
TRBV28	TRBJ1-1	NA	NA	CASSFGGGGTEAFF	TGTGCCAGCAGTTTCGGCGGGGGCGGGACTGAAGCTTTCTTT
TRBV9	TRBJ2-1	NA	NA	CASSVGTTGNEQFF	TGTGCCAGCAGCGTTGGGACGACGGGCAATGAGCAGTTCTTC
TRBV6-1	TRBJ2-3	NA	TRBD1	CASSELQGATDTQYF	TGTGCCAGCAGTGAACTACAGGGGGCCACAGATACGCAGTATTTT
TRBV4-1	TRBJ2-7	NA	NA	CASSQGSSLEQYF	TGCGCCAGCAGCCAGGGGTCCAGCCTCGAGCAGTACTTC
TRBV10-2	TRBJ2-7	once	NA	CASTASAPYEQYF	TGCGCCAGCACCGCTAGCGCCCCCTACGAGCAGTACTTC
TRBV7-9	TRBJ2-5	NA	NA	CASSGDRETQYF	TGTGCCAGCAGCGGCGACCGGGAGACCCAGTACTTC
TRBV7-9	TRBJ1-1	NA	NA	CASSLEVTGTEAFF	TGTGCCAGCAGCTTAGAGGTCACGGGCACTGAAGCTTTCTTT
TRBV19	TRBJ2-7	NA	NA	CASVNWVSYEQYF	TGTGCCAGTGTCAATTGGGTCTCCTACGAGCAGTACTTC
TRBV19	TRBJ2-7	NA	NA	CASSMGAGYSYEQYF	TGTGCCAGTAGTATGGGTGCAGGATACTCCTACGAGCAGTACTTC